The 9 T cell receptor beta chains given below trace back to one sample, sequenced in a study of T-cell reconstitution after alpha-beta-depleted transplantation in children. Unique molecular identifiers were incorporated into the prepared TCRbeta library. TCRdb reprocessed the PCR reads with MiXCR, giving one entry per CDR3 protein. This table holds approximately 240,000 distinct CDR3 sequences, about 11% found once. Sequenced here: PBMCs, sampled before TCRalphabeta/CD19-depleted stem cell transplant. The receptors derive from a child under two years old with acute myeloid leukemia, due to receive a stem cell transplant.

This clonotype was counted at least ten times. The chain links TRBV27 to TRBJ2-1, with 15 positions matching TRBD2. Germline lookup yields CDR1 MNHEY and CDR2 SMNVEV (reference sequence). The CDR3 has 17 amino acids. J was trimmed by 8 bases and V by 2 bases; bases with no gene match: 7. This CDR3 reads CASSLKGGLAGGDEQFF. The CDR3 coding sequence is TGTGCCAGCAGTTTAAAAGGCGGACTAGCGGGAGGGGATGAGCAGTTCTTC.

This clonotype has more than one count but fewer than ten. The chain is built from TRBV7-2 and TRBJ2-5, with TRBD2 matching 9 bases. The CDR3 extends over 16 amino acids. Losses at the gene ends were 2 bases for V and 4 bases for J; bases not matched to a gene: 8. Germline V gene sequence: CDR1 SGHTA, CDR2 FQGNSA. CDR3 sequence reads: CASSLFGTSSTETQYF. The DNA for the CDR3 is TGTGCCAGCAGCTTATTCGGGACTAGCAGTACAGAGACCCAGTACTTC.

This clonotype was observed at least ten times. The chain couples TRBV7-8 to TRBJ1-5; weak D call: TRBD1 (5 bases). The CDR3 runs 15 residues. Germline V gene lookup returns CDR1 SGHVS and CDR2 FQNEAQ. The V gene lost 5 bases and the J gene lost 0 bases, with 11 bases spanning the gap. CDR3 in amino acids: CASSRTPFSNQPQHF. The CDR3 coding sequence is TGTGCCAGCAGCAGGACACCGTTTAGCAATCAGCCCCAGCATTTT. The complete variable domain, with remaining parts taken from reference TRBV7-8 and TRBJ1-5, reads GAGVSQSPRYKVAKRGQDVALRCDPISGHVSLFWYQQALGQGPEFLTYFQNEAQLDKSGLPSDRFFAERPEGSVSTLKIQRTQQEDSAVYLCASSRTPFSNQPQHFGDGTRLSIL.

Note on this clonotype: A read error may explain this, as a much larger clone is one base away. Likely a read error: the CDR3 ends without its conserved phenylalanine or tryptophan. The V and J genes are TRBV30 and TRBJ2-1; 7 bases are shared with TRBD2. V trimming: 4 bases; J trimming: 5 bases; junction bases outside the gene matches: 5. The CDR3 covers 13 residues. The germline V gene has CDR1 GTSNPN and CDR2 SVGIG (reference sequence). Here the CDR3 DNA reads TGTGCCTGGAAGGTGGGGGGGGACAATGAGCAGTTCCTC. Translation gives CAWKVGGDNEQFL.

In its sample, this clonotype was seen many times. The chain uses TRBV4-2 and TRBJ2-1; D is unclear. Germline values: CDR1 LGHNA, CDR2 YNFKEQ. The CDR3 contains 11 residues. Trimming left V 3 bases short and J 3 bases short, with 0 bases between. The CDR3 DNA reads as TGTGCCAGCAGCCACTACAATGAGCAGTTCTTC. This sequence encodes CASSHYNEQFF.

This clonotype was counted a few times. This chain links TRBV12-3 or TRBV12-4 with TRBJ1-1, with 7 bases aligning to TRBD1. The V gene end was trimmed by 8 bases and the J gene end by 5 bases; junction bases not matched to a gene: 8. The CDR3 is 13 amino acids. The CDR3 DNA reads as TGTGCCAGCGGTCTGGCAGGGGGAACTGAAGCTTTCTTT. Translating it yields CASGLAGGTEAFF.

This clonotype was observed at least ten times. V and J are TRBV24-1 and TRBJ2-2, with TRBD2 matching over 8 bases. Germline assignment: CDR1 KGHDR and CDR2 SFDVKD. The CDR3 has 16 residues. V trimming: 4 bases; J trimming: 4 bases; junction bases outside the gene matches: 7. The CDR3 DNA is TGTGCCACCAGTGACCCCGAGGCGGGGGGCACCGGGGAGCTGTTTTTT. The encoded protein is CATSDPEAGGTGELFF.

A few counts support this clonotype. J is TRBJ2-1 and V is TRBV2, with 10 nucleotides matching TRBD2. The V segment lost 6 bases and the J segment 2 bases; nucleotides outside the gene matches: 13. The CDR3 runs 18 residues. Germline V CDR1 and CDR2: SNHLY, FYNNEI. CDR3 sequence: CASRVGLAEEAPYNEQFF. CDR3 sequence (DNA): TGTGCCAGCAGAGTCGGACTAGCGGAGGAAGCCCCCTACAATGAGCAGTTCTTC.

In this sample, this clonotype turned up many times. V usage is TRBV15 and J usage is TRBJ2-3; TRBD2 matches at 7 bases. This CDR3 contains 14 residues. The V and J ends lost 1 base and 5 bases, in that order; junction bases with no gene match: 3. The germline gives CDR1 LNHNV, CDR2 YYDKDF (reference sequence). As DNA, the CDR3 is TGTGCCACCAGCAGAGGGGGAGGGAAAGATACGCAGTATTTT. Protein: CATSRGGGKDTQYF. Together with reference TRBV15 and TRBJ2-3, the CDR3 gives the full variable domain: DAMVIQNPRYQVTQFGKPVTLSCSQTLNHNVMYWYQQKSSQAPKLLFHYYDKDFNNEADTPDNFQSRRPNTSFCFLDIRSPGLGDTAMYLCATSRGGGKDTQYFGPGTRLTVL.